This T cell receptor (beta chain) appears in the sequencing data of a study of neoadjuvant anti-PD-1 for oral cavity cancer. Turning to the study itself: Nivolumab at 3 mg/kg was mostly given biweekly, three to four doses, pre-surgery.

Notes on this clone: Its target is unknown.

Trimming stripped 6 bases from V and 3 bases from J, with 12 bases between. The germline V gene encodes CDR1 ENHRY and CDR2 SYGVKD. This CDR3 is 14 amino acids long. General study points: With a few patients per group, TCR findings need larger cohorts.

Clones were read by immunoSEQ multiplex PCR, and TCRdb kept only the in-frame ones, dropping some. The sample yields under 20,000 clones, roughly three quarters seen once. Patients were newly diagnosed with stage II-IVA oral cavity squamous cell carcinoma without prior systemic or radiation treatment. Patients had HPV-negative, locally advanced oral cavity squamous cell carcinoma. The sequenced sample was PBMCs, obtained before nivolumab (anti-PD-1) treatment. The clonotype originates from a person between 40 and 79 years old with oral cavity squamous cell carcinoma. This rearrangement joins TRBV10-3 to TRBJ1-5, with D tentatively TRBD1 (5 bases). Here the CDR3 reads CAISLGQNNQPQHF. The CDR3 nucleotides are TGTGCCATCAGCCTCGGACAAAACAATCAGCCCCAGCATTTT.